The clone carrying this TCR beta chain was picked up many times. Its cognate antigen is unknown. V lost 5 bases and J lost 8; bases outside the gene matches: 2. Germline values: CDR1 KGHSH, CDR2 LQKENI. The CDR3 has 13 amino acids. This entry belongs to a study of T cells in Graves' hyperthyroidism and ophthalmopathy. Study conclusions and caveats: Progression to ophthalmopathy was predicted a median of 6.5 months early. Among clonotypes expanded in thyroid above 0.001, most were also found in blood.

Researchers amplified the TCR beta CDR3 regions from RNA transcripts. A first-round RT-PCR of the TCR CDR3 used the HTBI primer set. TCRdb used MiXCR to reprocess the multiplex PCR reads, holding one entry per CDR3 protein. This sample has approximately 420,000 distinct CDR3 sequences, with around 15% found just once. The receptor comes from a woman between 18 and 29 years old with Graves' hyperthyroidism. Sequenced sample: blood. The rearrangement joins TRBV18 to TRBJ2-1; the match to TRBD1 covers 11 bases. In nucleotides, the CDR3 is TGTGCCAGCTCAAAGGGACAGGGGGATGAGCAGTTCTTC. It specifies CASSKGQGDEQFF. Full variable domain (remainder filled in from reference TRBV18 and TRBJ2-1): NAGVMQNPRHLVRRRGQEARLRCSPMKGHSHVYWYRQLPEEGLKFMVYLQKENIIDESGMPKERFSAEFPKEGPSILRIQQVVRGDSAAYFCASSKGQGDEQFFGPGTRLTVL.